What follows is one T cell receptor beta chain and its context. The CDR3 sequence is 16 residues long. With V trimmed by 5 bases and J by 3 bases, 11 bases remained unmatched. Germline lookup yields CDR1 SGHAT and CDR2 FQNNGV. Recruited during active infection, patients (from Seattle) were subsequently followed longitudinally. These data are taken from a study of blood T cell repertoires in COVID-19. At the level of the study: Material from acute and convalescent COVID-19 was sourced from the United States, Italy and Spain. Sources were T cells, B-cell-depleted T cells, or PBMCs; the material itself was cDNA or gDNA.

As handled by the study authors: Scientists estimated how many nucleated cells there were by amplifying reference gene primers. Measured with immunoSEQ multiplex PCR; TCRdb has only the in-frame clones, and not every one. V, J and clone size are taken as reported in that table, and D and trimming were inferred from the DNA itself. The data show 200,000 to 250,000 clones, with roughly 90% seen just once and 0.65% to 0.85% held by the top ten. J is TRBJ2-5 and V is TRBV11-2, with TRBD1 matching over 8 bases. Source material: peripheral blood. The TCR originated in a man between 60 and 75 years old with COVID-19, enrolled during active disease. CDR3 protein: CASSPQGGISEETQYF. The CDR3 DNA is TGTGCCAGCAGCCCACAGGGGGGCATTTCGGAAGAGACCCAGTACTTC.